The present TCR beta chain was sequenced within a study of CD8 T cells in ankylosing spondylitis. General observations from the study: Disease-linked clones were reportedly significantly enriched in matched ankylosing spondylitis synovial fluid. Seemingly characteristic of ankylosing spondylitis blood was a TCR beta motif consisting of several highly homologous variants.

MiXCR was run by TCRdb on the 5' RACE reads, yielding one entry per CDR3 protein. Of roughly 470,000 distinct CDR3 sequences listed, 25% to 30% are singletons. This CDR3 region has 13 residues. From germline, CDR1 is SGHRS and CDR2 YFSETQ. The germline V and J ends were trimmed by 4 bases and 4 bases, with 9 bases remaining between them. This clonotype was found many times. The antigen remains undetermined. The chain carries TRBV5-1 and TRBJ1-5; unclear D gene. The sequenced material came from blood, either unsorted or a sorted T cell fraction (not recorded which). The sequence was collected from a male donor with ankylosing spondylitis. The DNA for the CDR3 is TGCGCCAGCAGCCTGGACTCAAATCAGCCCCAGCATTTT. It yields the protein CASSLDSNQPQHF. Drawing the rest from reference TRBV5-1 and TRBJ1-5, the complete variable domain is KAGVTQTPRYLIKTRGQQVTLSCSPISGHRSVSWYQQTPGQGLQFLFEYFSETQRNKGNFPGRFSGRQFSNSRSEMNVSTLELGDSALYLCASSLDSNQPQHFGDGTRLSIL.